The clone carrying this T cell receptor beta chain was observed a few times. The antigen remains undetermined. TCRdb re-derived calls from the 5' RACE reads in MiXCR, one entry per CDR3 protein. This sample yields roughly 550,000 distinct CDR3 sequences, of which roughly 21% are seen a single time; about an eighth belongs to the top ten. These data belong to a study of T-cell memory formation after mild COVID-19. Study-wide background: TCR clusters were largely donor specific. General observations from the study: Nothing showed for sure that second-wave clones peaking on day 37 were SARS-CoV-2 specific. Shrinking CD4+ clones resided mostly in CM and EM, and CD8+ ones in EMRA.

V lost 3 bases, J lost 2 bases, and 4 bases stayed unmatched. This CDR3 spans 14 amino acids. The germline gives CDR1 LGHNA, CDR2 YSLEER. The TCR originated in an adult woman who had mild COVID-19 (a few samples of this study predate the infection). Cell type and time point are not known. Material for sequencing was PBMCs or a T cell subset sorted from them (not recorded which). V is TRBV4-3 and J is TRBJ2-7; TRBD1 agrees at 7 bases. The CDR3 spells CASSHWDSTYEQYF. CDR3 DNA sequence: TGCGCCAGCAGCCATTGGGACAGCACCTACGAGCAGTACTTC.